This entry lists 27 T cell receptor beta chains sequenced from one sample in a study of cytomegalovirus exposure and HLA in healthy donors. PCR amplification relied on 60 Vbeta primers (plus 13 Jbeta primers). Sequencing used immunoSEQ multiplex PCR; TCRdb keeps in-frame clones, though not all of them. This table has around 91,000 clones, roughly two thirds appearing once. The source material was PBMCs. These receptors came from a human donor in good health.

The chain is built from TRBV11-3 and TRBJ2-2; 13 bases match TRBD2. Trimming removed 3 bases from V and 2 bases from J; junction bases left unmatched: 3. Germline V gene sequence: CDR1 SGHNT, CDR2 YENEEA. This CDR3 is built from 17 residues. As DNA, the CDR3 is TGTGCCAGCAGCTTTACTAGCGGGGGGGCAAACACCGGGGAGCTGTTTTTT. The encoded protein is CASSFTSGGANTGELFF.

This clone was seen more than once but under ten times. The chain combines TRBV27 with TRBJ1-1; D might be TRBD1 (5 bases). Germline assignment: CDR1 MNHEY and CDR2 SMNVEV (reference sequence). Trimming took off 5 bases at V and 1 base at J, with 8 bases between the two ends. The length of the CDR3 is 13 residues. This CDR3 reads CASSRQGNTEAFF. CDR3 coding DNA: TGTGCCAGCAGTCGGCAGGGGAACACTGAAGCTTTCTTT.

V gene TRBV6-4 combines with J gene TRBJ2-6, with D hard to call. Trimming left V 8 bases short and J 1 base short, with 12 bases between. CDR3 length equals 15 residues. The germline CDR1 and CDR2 sequences are MRHNA and SNTAGT. The CDR3 reads CASSSEASGANVLTF. CDR3 sequence (DNA): TGTGCCAGCTCCTCGGAAGCGTCTGGGGCCAACGTCCTGACTTTC.

This chain connects TRBV7-6 to TRBJ2-7, with 9 bases lining up with TRBD2. The J segment lost 0 bases and the V segment lost 3 bases, leaving 3 bases of the junction unmatched. From germline, CDR1 is SGHVS and CDR2 FNYEAQ. The CDR3 is 15 amino acids. CDR3 loop: CASSFAGGPSYEQYF. DNA of the CDR3: TGTGCCAGCAGCTTCGCGGGGGGGCCCTCCTACGAGCAGTACTTC.

The V call is TRBV5-6, the J call TRBJ2-7; tentatively, D is TRBD2 (5 bases). Germline V lookup: CDR1 SGHDT, CDR2 YYEEEE. V was clipped by 0 bases and J by 0 bases, with 13 bases between them. The CDR3 is 16 amino acids. CDR3 sequence: CASSLVAGKGSYEQYF. In nucleotides, the CDR3 is TGTGCCAGCAGCTTGGTTGCGGGCAAGGGCTCCTACGAGCAGTACTTC.

The CDR3 DNA reads TGTGCCAGCAGTTCGACAGGGGAACAAGGCACAGATACGCAGTATTTT. Its protein product is CASSSTGEQGTDTQYF. The chain employs TRBV2 and TRBJ2-3; TRBD1 aligns across 8 bases. V lost 5 bases to trimming and J lost 1 base; unmatched junction nucleotides: 8. Germline V lookup: CDR1 SNHLY, CDR2 FYNNEI. The CDR3 extends over 16 amino acids.

This clone is classed as medium-sized. This chain joins TRBV5-4 and TRBJ2-1, with TRBD1 matching 7 bases. The CDR3 length is 15 residues. CDR1 SGHNT and CDR2 YYREEE come from the germline V gene (reference sequence). V gave up 3 bases and J gave up 3 bases; unmatched junction bases: 6. The CDR3 DNA sequence: TGTGCCAGCAGCTCTACAGGGGAAAGCTACAATGAGCAGTTCTTC. Translation gives CASSSTGESYNEQFF.

About this clone: One end of the junction does not line up with germline, which may come from a read error. The same CDR3 arises from other DNA sequences in this sample as well. The chain combines TRBV11-1 with TRBJ2-1, with 11 bases aligning to TRBD2. The CDR3 has 17 residues. Germline lookup yields CDR1 SGHAT and CDR2 FQDESV (reference sequence). CDR3 nucleotide sequence: TGCGCCAGCAGCCCTAGGGGGCTAGCGGGGGGCTACAATGAGCAGTTCTTC. The encoded protein is CASSPRGLAGGYNEQFF.

This clone appeared once. The CDR3: CASSLEGQGFHNEQFF. CDR3 sequence (DNA): TGTGCCAGCAGTCTAGAAGGACAGGGGTTCCACAATGAGCAGTTCTTC. The rearrangement joins TRBV11-3 to TRBJ2-1, with 9 positions matching TRBD1. With V trimmed by 6 bases and J by 5 bases, 11 bases remained unmatched. The CDR3 sequence is 16 residues long. Per the germline V gene, CDR1 is SGHNT and CDR2 is YENEEA.

This clone has a handful of counts. This chain links TRBV6-5 with TRBJ1-1; weak D call: TRBD1 (5 bases). The CDR3 has 13 amino acids. V was pared by 0 bases and J by 4 bases, with 6 bases between. From germline, CDR1 is MNHEY and CDR2 SVGAGI. CDR3 sequence (DNA): TGTGCCAGCAGTTACTCAAGGGGCACTGAAGCTTTCTTT. Its protein is CASSYSRGTEAFF.

Here the CDR3 DNA reads TGTGCCAGCAGCTTAAATCCGCTGAGTAACGCCGGGGAGCTGTTTTTT. Residues: CASSLNPLSNAGELFF. The chain links TRBV7-2 to TRBJ2-2; D unresolved. Germline-derived CDR1 and CDR2 are SGHTA and FQGNSA. Deletions cut 2 bases from V and 6 bases from J, with 16 bases between. The CDR3 extends over 16 amino acids.

This clone appeared a few times. The chain carries TRBV5-1 and TRBJ2-3; 11 bases map to TRBD1. The CDR3 length is 14 residues. Per the germline V gene, CDR1 is SGHRS and CDR2 is YFSETQ. The J segment lost 5 bases and the V segment lost 4 bases, leaving 3 bases of the junction unmatched. Here the CDR3 reads CASSEGQGEDTQYF. In DNA, the CDR3 is TGCGCCAGCAGCGAGGGACAGGGGGAAGATACGCAGTATTTT.

The sample holds one count of this clone. The chain uses TRBV7-8 and TRBJ1-5; D is unresolved. This CDR3 spans 18 amino acids. Germline-derived CDR1 and CDR2 are SGHVS and FQNEAQ. The V end was cut by 5 bases, the J end by 0 bases, with 20 bases between. CDR3 residues: CASSLPRLQPDSNQPQHF. For the CDR3, the DNA is TGTGCCAGCAGCCTTCCACGCCTACAGCCCGATAGCAATCAGCCCCAGCATTTT.

CDR3 region: CASSATNYGYTF. The CDR3 DNA is TGTGCCAGCAGCGCGACTAACTATGGCTACACCTTC. This chain connects TRBV5-6 to TRBJ1-2; D remains unclear. Per germline, CDR1 SGHDT and CDR2 YYEEEE. The CDR3 contains 12 residues. V lost 4 bases and J lost 0, with 4 bases in between.

V gene TRBV5-4 combines with J gene TRBJ1-2, with 9 bases identical to TRBD1. The V and J ends lost 0 bases and 6 bases, in that order; junction bases with no gene match: 9. Germline CDR1 is SGHNT and CDR2 is YYREEE (reference sequence). This CDR3 region has 16 residues. DNA of the CDR3: TGTGCCAGCAGCTTGGTGTTCGGGGGACAGGGTGATGGCTACACCTTC. This translates into CASSLVFGGQGDGYTF.

This clone showed up just a few times. V usage is TRBV7-2 and J usage is TRBJ2-7; no clear D. The CDR3 has 15 residues. CDR1 and CDR2 from the germline V gene are SGHTA and FQGNSA. V gave up 5 bases and J gave up 0 bases, with 14 bases separating them. Here the CDR3 reads CASSPDVGTSYEQYF. CDR3 nucleotide sequence: TGTGCCAGCAGCCCCGACGTGGGCACCTCCTACGAGCAGTACTTC. The complete variable domain, with remaining parts taken from reference TRBV7-2 and TRBJ2-7, reads GAGVSQSPSNKVTEKGKDVELRCDPISGHTALYWYRQSLGQGLEFLIYFQGNSAPDKSGLPSDRFSAERTGGSVSTLTIQRTQQEDSAVYLCASSPDVGTSYEQYFGPGTRLTVT.

This clone showed up just once. In DNA, the CDR3 is TGTGCCAGCAGCCAAGGGGACAGGTGGGGAAGAAATGAAAAACTGTTTTTT. Protein: CASSQGDRWGRNEKLFF. This rearrangement joins TRBV14 to TRBJ1-4, with 8 bases fitting TRBD1. CDR3 size: 17 residues. CDR1 is SGHDN and CDR2 is FVKESK in the germline V gene. Trimming cost V 1 base and J 5 bases; bases outside gene matches: 9.

The chain uses TRBV7-8 and TRBJ2-2; 11 bases match TRBD1. The junction had 11 bases not matched to a gene; V was cut back by 6 bases and J by 5 bases. Germline V lookup: CDR1 SGHVS, CDR2 FQNEAQ. The CDR3 is made up of 17 amino acids. DNA for the CDR3: TGTGCCAGCAGAAACCCTACCGGGGACAGGGGGACCGGGGAGCTGTTTTTT. Translating it yields CASRNPTGDRGTGELFF.

This clone appeared a few times. This chain connects TRBV7-2 to TRBJ2-1; D might be TRBD2 (6 bases). Germline values: CDR1 SGHTA, CDR2 FQGNSA. V lost 5 bases to trimming and J lost 3 bases, with 14 bases between them. This CDR3 spans 15 amino acids. The CDR3 loop is CASSLTPGLYNEQFF. In nucleotides, the CDR3 is TGTGCCAGCAGCCTTACCCCGGGACTCTACAATGAGCAGTTCTTC.

The V and J genes are TRBV2 and TRBJ2-3, with a possible D match to TRBD2 (6 bases). Per the germline V gene, CDR1 is SNHLY and CDR2 is FYNNEI. Trimming removed 6 bases at V and 5 bases at J, with 21 bases between. CDR3 size: 16 residues. The CDR3 sequence is CASRALTGEYLDTQYF. Here the CDR3 DNA reads TGTGCCAGCAGGGCCCTGACGGGAGAGTACCTAGATACGCAGTATTTT. The whole variable domain, filled in from reference TRBV2 and TRBJ2-3, reads EPEVTQTPSHQVTQMGQEVILRCVPISNHLYFYWYRQILGQKVEFLVSFYNNEISEKSEIFDDQFSVERPDGSNFTLKIRSTKLEDSAMYFCASRALTGEYLDTQYFGPGTRLTVL.

V is TRBV27 and J is TRBJ1-6; weak D call: TRBD1 (5 bases). Germline V gene lookup returns CDR1 MNHEY and CDR2 SMNVEV (reference sequence). The CDR3 is 14 amino acids. Trimming stripped 6 bases from V and 10 bases from J, with 16 bases between. The CDR3 region is CASRSRENWSPLHF. In DNA form, the CDR3 reads TGTGCCAGCAGGAGCAGGGAAAATTGGTCACCCCTCCACTTT.

This clone was observed a handful of times. The chain couples TRBV5-4 to TRBJ1-1; tentative D call: TRBD1 (6 bases). The CDR3 loop spans 14 amino acids. Germline CDR1 is SGHNT and CDR2 is YYREEE (reference sequence). Trimming removed 2 bases at V and 3 bases at J, with 11 bases between. Here the CDR3 reads CASSFGAGDTEAFF. The CDR3 DNA follows: TGTGCCAGCAGCTTTGGGGCAGGGGACACTGAAGCTTTCTTT. The variable domain in full, with the rest retrieved from reference TRBV5-4 and TRBJ1-1, is ETGVTQSPTHLIKTRGQQVTLRCSSQSGHNTVSWYQQALGQGPQFIFQYYREEENGRGNFPPRFSGLQFPNYSSELNVNALELDDSALYLCASSFGAGDTEAFFGQGTRLTVV.

The rearrangement uses TRBV7-3 and TRBJ2-7, with D hard to call. V lost 4 bases and J lost 7, with 23 bases in between. Germline loops: CDR1 SGHTA, CDR2 FQGTGA. The CDR3 totals 16 residues. The DNA for the CDR3 is TGTGCCAGCAGCTCACCCAAGAGGTGGAGCCTACGGGAGCAGTACTTC. Amino acid sequence: CASSSPKRWSLREQYF.

This chain uses TRBV29-1 with TRBJ2-3, with a weak D call TRBD2 (6 bases). CDR1 and CDR2 (germline): SQVTM, ANQGSEA. The length of the CDR3 is 13 residues. The V gene lost 0 bases and the J gene lost 5 bases, with 9 bases spanning the gap. CDR3: CSVEDGGKDTQYF. CDR3 DNA sequence: TGCAGCGTTGAAGATGGGGGGAAAGATACGCAGTATTTT.

The chain recombines TRBV11-3 with TRBJ1-1, with TRBD1 matching 7 bases. The CDR3 is 12 residues long. Germline CDR1 reads SGHNT; CDR2 reads YENEEA. V lost 5 bases and J lost 6; bases outside the gene matches: 3. Here the CDR3 reads CASSPTGAEAFF. The CDR3 DNA follows: TGTGCCAGCAGCCCCACAGGGGCTGAAGCTTTCTTT.

As DNA, the CDR3 is TGTGCCAGCTCATTTGGTAGTGGCTACACCTTC. This gives the protein CASSFGSGYTF. The chain has TRBV18 and TRBJ1-2, with D hard to call. Trimming removed 5 bases from V and 7 bases from J, with 8 bases in between. The CDR3 spans 11 residues. Per germline, CDR1 KGHSH and CDR2 LQKENI.

This sequence joins TRBV5-5 and TRBJ2-3; D perhaps matches TRBD1 (6 bases). Looked up from germline, CDR1 is SGHKS and CDR2 is YYEKEE (reference sequence). The CDR3 covers 15 residues. V gave up 4 bases and J gave up 6 bases, with 18 bases separating them. CDR3 sequence (DNA): TGTGCCAGCAGCAGGACAGTCCCTTCCAGGGATACGCAGTATTTT. Translated, it gives CASSRTVPSRDTQYF. Filled out from reference TRBV5-5 and TRBJ2-3, the complete variable domain reads DAGVTQSPTHLIKTRGQQVTLRCSPISGHKSVSWYQQVLGQGPQFIFQYYEKEERGRGNFPDRFSARQFPNYSSELNVNALLLGDSALYLCASSRTVPSRDTQYFGPGTRLTVL.